This T cell receptor beta chain is from a study of identical twins. The study's findings and limits: With abundant cord blood beta clonotypes, insertions were fewer; memory repertoires showed no such pattern.

Template switching (which added a universal primer site) was used, and cDNA carried unique molecular identifiers. TCRdb re-derived calls from the 5' RACE reads in MiXCR, one entry per CDR3 protein. The profile shows around 650,000 distinct CDR3 sequences, under 8.5% of them singletons. There are a few counts of this clonotype. Its specificity is not known. The length of the CDR3 is 17 residues. Unmatched junction bases numbered 9, after V lost 1 base and J lost 6 bases. CDR1 and CDR2 (germline): MDHEN, SYDVKM. Everyone who gave samples was a healthy Caucasian. A further study also used this sample, focusing on yellow fever vaccine responses in identical twins.

The rearrangement links TRBV28 to TRBJ1-5; the match to TRBD1 covers 10 bases. Sequencing was carried out using PBMCs. The clonotype comes from a woman aged 18-35 years in good health. The CDR3 loop is CASSLSTGGLVSQPQHF. DNA of the CDR3: TGTGCCAGCAGTTTATCGACAGGGGGCTTAGTTAGTCAGCCCCAGCATTTT.